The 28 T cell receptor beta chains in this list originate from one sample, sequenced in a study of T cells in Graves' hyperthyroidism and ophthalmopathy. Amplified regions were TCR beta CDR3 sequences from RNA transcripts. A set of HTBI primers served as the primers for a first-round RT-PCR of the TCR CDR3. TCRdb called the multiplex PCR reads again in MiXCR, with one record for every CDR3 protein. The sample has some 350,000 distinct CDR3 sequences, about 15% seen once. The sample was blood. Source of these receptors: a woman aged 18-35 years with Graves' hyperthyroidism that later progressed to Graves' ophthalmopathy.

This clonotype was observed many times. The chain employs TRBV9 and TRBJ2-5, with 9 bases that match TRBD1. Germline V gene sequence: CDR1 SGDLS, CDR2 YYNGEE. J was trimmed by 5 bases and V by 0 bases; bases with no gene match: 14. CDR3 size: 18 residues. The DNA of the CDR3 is TGTGCCAGCAGCGTAGGGCCCCCCGCGGACAGGGGATGGGAGACCCAGTACTTC. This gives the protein CASSVGPPADRGWETQYF.

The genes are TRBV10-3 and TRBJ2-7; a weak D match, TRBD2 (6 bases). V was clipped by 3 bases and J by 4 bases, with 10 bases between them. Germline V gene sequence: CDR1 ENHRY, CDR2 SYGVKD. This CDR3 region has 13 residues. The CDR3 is CAISDPGRYEQYF. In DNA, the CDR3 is TGTGCCATCAGTGACCCAGGGAGGTACGAGCAGTACTTC.

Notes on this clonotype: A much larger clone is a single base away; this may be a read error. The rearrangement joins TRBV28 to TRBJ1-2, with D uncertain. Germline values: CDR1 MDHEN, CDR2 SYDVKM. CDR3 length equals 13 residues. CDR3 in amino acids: CANRSGLPRGHTF. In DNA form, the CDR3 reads TGTGCCAACAGATCTGGACTCCCGCGTGGCCACACCTTC.

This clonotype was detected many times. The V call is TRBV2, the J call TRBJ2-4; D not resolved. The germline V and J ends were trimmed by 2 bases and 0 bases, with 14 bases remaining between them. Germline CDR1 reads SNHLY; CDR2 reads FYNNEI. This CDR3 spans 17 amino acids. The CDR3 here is CASSELVNIEAKNIQYF. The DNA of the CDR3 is TGTGCCAGCAGTGAACTCGTAAACATTGAAGCCAAAAACATTCAGTACTTC. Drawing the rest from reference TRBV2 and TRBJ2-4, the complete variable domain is EPEVTQTPSHQVTQMGQEVILRCVPISNHLYFYWYRQILGQKVEFLVSFYNNEISEKSEIFDDQFSVERPDGSNFTLKIRSTKLEDSAMYFCASSELVNIEAKNIQYFGAGTRLSVL.

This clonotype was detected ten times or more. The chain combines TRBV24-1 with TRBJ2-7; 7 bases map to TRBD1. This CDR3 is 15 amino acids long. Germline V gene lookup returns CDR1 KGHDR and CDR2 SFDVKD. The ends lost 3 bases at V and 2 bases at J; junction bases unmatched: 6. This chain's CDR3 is CATSDRDRPPYEQYF. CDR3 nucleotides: TGTGCCACCAGTGATCGGGACAGACCGCCCTACGAGCAGTACTTC.

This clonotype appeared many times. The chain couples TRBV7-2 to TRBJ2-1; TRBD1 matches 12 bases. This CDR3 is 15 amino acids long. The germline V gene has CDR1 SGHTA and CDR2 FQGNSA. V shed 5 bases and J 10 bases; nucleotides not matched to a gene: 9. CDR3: CASSRRGQGAMEQFF. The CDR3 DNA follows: TGTGCCAGCAGCAGAAGGGGACAGGGGGCGATGGAGCAGTTCTTC. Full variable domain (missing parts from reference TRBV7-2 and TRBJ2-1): GAGVSQSPSNKVTEKGKDVELRCDPISGHTALYWYRQSLGQGLEFLIYFQGNSAPDKSGLPSDRFSAERTGGSVSTLTIQRTQQEDSAVYLCASSRRGQGAMEQFFGPGTRLTVL.

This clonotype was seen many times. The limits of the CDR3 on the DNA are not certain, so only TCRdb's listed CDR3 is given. This CDR3 is CASSLTFGDNAYEQYF. The chain employs TRBV6-1 and TRBJ2-7; the table names TRBD1, a call not compared with the DNA. Germline CDR1 reads MNHNS; CDR2 reads SASEGT. A total of 16 residues make up the CDR3, ends included.

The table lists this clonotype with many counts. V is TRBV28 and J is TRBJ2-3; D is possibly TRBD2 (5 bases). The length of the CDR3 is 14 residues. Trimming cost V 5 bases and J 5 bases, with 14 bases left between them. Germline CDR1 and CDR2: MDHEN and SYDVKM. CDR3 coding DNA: TGTGCCAGCAGTCCCCCGATCCGGGGAGATACGCAGTATTTT. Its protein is CASSPPIRGDTQYF.

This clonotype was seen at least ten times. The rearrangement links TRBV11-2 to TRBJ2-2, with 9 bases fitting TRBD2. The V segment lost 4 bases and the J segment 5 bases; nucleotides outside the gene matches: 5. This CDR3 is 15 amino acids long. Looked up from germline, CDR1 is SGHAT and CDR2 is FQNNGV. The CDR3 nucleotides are TGTGCCAGCAGCTCACTAGCGGGTTGGACCGGGGAGCTGTTTTTT. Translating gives CASSSLAGWTGELFF.

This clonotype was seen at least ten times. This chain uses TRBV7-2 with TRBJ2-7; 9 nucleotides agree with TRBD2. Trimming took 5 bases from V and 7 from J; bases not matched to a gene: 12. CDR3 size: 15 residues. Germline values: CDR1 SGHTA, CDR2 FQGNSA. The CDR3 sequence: CASSLRVAGGGEQYF. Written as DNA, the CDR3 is TGTGCCAGCAGCCTAAGGGTGGCGGGAGGGGGGGAGCAGTACTTC.

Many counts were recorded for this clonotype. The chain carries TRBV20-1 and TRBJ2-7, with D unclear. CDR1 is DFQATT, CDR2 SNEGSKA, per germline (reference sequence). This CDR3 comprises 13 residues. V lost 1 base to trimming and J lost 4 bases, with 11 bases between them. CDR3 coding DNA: TGCAGTGCTAGAGTGGAGTTAGGATACGAGCAGTACTTC. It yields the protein CSARVELGYEQYF.

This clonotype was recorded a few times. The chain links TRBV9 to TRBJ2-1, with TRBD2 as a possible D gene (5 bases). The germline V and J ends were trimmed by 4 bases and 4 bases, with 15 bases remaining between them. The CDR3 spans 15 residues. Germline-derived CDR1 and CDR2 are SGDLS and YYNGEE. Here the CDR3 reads CASSPLGGLYNEQFF. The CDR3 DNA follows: TGTGCCAGCAGCCCCCTTGGCGGGCTGTACAATGAGCAGTTCTTC.

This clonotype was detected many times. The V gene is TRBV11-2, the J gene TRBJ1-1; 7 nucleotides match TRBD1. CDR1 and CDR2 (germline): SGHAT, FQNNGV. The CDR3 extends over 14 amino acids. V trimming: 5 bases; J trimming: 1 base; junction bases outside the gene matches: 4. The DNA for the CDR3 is TGTGCCAGCAGCGGAAGGACAGGGAACACTGAAGCTTTCTTT. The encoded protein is CASSGRTGNTEAFF.

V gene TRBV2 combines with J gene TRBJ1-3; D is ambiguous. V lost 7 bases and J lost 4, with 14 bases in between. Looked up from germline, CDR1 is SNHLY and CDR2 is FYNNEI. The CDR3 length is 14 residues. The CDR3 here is CASISPLRGNTIYF. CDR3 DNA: TGTGCCAGCATCTCTCCTCTACGAGGAAACACCATATATTTT.

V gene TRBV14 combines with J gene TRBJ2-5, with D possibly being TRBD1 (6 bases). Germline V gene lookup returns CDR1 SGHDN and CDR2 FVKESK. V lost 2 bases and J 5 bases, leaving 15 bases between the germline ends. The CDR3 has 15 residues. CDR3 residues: CASSQTGFLGETQYF. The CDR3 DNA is TGTGCCAGCAGCCAAACAGGGTTCTTGGGGGAGACCCAGTACTTC.

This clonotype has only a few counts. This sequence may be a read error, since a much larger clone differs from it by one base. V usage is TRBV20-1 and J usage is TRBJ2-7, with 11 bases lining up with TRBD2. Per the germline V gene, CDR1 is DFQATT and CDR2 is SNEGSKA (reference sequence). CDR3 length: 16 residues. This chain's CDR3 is CSASRRTSGLSYGQYF. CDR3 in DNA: TGCAGTGCTAGCCGCAGGACTAGCGGGCTCTCCTACGGGCAGTACTTC.

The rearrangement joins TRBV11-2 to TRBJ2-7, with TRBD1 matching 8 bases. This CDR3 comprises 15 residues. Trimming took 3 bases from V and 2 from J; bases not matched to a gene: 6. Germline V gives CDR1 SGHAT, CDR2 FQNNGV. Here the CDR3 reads CASSLSRDRPYEQYF. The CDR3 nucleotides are TGTGCCAGCAGCTTGTCCCGGGACAGGCCCTACGAGCAGTACTTC. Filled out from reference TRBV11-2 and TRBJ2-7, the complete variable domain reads EAGVAQSPRYKIIEKRQSVAFWCNPISGHATLYWYQQILGQGPKLLIQFQNNGVVDDSQLPKDRFSAERLKGVDSTLKIQPAKLEDSAVYLCASSLSRDRPYEQYFGPGTRLTVT.

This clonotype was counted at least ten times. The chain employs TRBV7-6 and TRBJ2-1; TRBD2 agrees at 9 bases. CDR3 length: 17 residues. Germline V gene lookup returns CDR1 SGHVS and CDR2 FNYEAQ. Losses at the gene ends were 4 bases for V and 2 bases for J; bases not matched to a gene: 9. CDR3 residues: CASSSTREGGAYNEQFF. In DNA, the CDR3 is TGTGCCAGCAGCTCGACGCGGGAGGGGGGCGCCTACAATGAGCAGTTCTTC.

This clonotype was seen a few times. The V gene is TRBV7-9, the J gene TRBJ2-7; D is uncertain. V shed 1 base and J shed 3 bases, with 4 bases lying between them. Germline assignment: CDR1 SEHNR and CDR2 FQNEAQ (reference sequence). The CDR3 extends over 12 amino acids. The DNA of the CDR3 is TGTGCCAGCAGCTTAGAGTTCTACGAGCAGTACTTC. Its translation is CASSLEFYEQYF.

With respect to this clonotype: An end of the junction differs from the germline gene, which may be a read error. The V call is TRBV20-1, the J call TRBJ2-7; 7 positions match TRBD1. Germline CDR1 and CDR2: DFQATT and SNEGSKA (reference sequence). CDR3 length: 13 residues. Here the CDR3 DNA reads TGCAGTGAGTCGCAGGGGGTCTCCTACGAGCAGCACTTC. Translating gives CSESQGVSYEQHF.

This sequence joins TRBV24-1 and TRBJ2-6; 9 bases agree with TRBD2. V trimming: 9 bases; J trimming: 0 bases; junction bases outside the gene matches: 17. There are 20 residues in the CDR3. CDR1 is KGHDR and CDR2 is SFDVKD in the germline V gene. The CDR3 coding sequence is TGTGCCACCCCTAAAAAGAGGGAGCGGGAGGCTTTCTCTGGGGCCAACGTCCTGACTTTC. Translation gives CATPKKREREAFSGANVLTF.

CDR3 sequence (DNA): TGTGCCAGCAGCGTGAGGCCGGGACTAGCGGGAGGATGGCCCACCGGGGAGCTGTTTTTT. Translated: CASSVRPGLAGGWPTGELFF. The gene calls are TRBV5-5 and TRBJ2-2; the match to TRBD2 covers 15 bases. In germline, CDR1 is SGHKS, CDR2 YYEKEE (reference sequence). V was clipped by 4 bases and J by 4 bases; unmatched bases: 14. The CDR3 runs to 20 residues.

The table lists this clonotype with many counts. The CDR3 DNA reads TGTGCCAGCAGCCGACGCAGGGAAGAGACCCAGTACTTC. Translated, it gives CASSRRREETQYF. The chain uses TRBV11-3 and TRBJ2-5; tentatively, D is TRBD1 (5 bases). V was cut by 5 bases and J by 3 bases, with 10 bases left in between. CDR3 size: 13 residues. Germline lookup yields CDR1 SGHNT and CDR2 YENEEA.

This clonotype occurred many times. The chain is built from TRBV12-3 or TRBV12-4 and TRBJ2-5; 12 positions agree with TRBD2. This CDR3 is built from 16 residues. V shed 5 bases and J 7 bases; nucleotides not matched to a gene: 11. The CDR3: CASSKTSGRDPGTQYF. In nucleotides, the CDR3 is TGTGCCAGCAGTAAGACTAGCGGGAGAGACCCGGGGACCCAGTACTTC.

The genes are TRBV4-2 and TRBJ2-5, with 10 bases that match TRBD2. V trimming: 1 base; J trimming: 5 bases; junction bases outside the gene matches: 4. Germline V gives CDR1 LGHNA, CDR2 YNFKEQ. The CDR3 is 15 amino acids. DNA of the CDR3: TGTGCCAGCAGCCAAGGGACTAGCGGACGGGAGACCCAGTACTTC. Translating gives CASSQGTSGRETQYF.

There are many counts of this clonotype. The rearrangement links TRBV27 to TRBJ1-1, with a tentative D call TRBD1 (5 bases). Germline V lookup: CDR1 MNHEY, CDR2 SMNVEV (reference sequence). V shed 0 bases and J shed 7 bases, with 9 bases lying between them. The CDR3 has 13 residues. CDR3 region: CASSLSYRGEAFF. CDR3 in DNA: TGTGCCAGCAGTTTATCCTATAGGGGTGAAGCTTTCTTT.

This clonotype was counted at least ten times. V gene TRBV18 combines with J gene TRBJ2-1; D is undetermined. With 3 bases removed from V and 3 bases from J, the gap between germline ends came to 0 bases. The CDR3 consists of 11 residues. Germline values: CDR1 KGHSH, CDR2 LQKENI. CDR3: CASSPYNEQFF. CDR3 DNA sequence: TGTGCCAGCTCACCCTACAATGAGCAGTTCTTC.

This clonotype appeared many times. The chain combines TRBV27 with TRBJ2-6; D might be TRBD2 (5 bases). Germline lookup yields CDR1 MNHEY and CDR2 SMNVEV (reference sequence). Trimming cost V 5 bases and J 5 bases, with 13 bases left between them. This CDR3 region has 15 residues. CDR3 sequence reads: CASSPSRVRANVLTF. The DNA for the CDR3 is TGTGCCAGCAGTCCATCGCGGGTAAGGGCCAACGTCCTGACTTTC.